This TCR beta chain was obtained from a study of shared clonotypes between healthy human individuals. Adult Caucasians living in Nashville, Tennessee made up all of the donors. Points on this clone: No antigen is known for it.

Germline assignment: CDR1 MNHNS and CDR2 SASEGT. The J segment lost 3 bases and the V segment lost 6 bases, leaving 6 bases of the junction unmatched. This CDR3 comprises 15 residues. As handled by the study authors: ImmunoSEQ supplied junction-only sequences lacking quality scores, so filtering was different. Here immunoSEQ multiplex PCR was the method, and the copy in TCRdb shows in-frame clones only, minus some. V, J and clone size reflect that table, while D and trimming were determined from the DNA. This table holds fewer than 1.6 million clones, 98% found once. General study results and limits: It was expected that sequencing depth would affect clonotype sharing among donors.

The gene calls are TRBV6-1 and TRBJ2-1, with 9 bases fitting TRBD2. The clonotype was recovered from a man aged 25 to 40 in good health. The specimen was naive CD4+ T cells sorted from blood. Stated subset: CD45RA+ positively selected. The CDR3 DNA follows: TGTGCCAGCAGCATAGCGGGAGCAAACTACAATGAGCAGTTCTTC. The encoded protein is CASSIAGANYNEQFF.